One sample yielded the 24 T cell receptor beta chains listed below, sequenced in a study of T cell responses to AZD1222 COVID-19 vaccine. Produced via immunoSEQ multiplex PCR; TCRdb's table is partial and in-frame only. The sample records about 83,000 clones, about 84% being singletons. Sequences were derived from peripheral blood, sampled on day 0 of AZD1222 vaccination. The receptors were sampled from an adult in good health.

This chain links TRBV5-1 with TRBJ2-7, with D possibly matching TRBD1 (5 bases). CDR3 length equals 12 residues. Trimming shortened V by 4 bases and J by 4 bases, and 9 bases separated the two germline ends. Germline V gives CDR1 SGHRS, CDR2 YFSETQ. CDR3 in amino acids: CASSAQGYEQYF. The CDR3 nucleotides are TGCGCCAGCAGCGCCCAGGGTTACGAGCAGTACTTC.

J is TRBJ2-7 and V is TRBV9, with a tentative D call TRBD1 (6 bases). Germline CDR1 is SGDLS and CDR2 is YYNGEE. V lost 0 bases and J lost 2, with 15 bases in between. The CDR3 is 16 residues long. The CDR3 loop is CASSVASETGAYEQYF. Written as DNA, the CDR3 is TGTGCCAGCAGCGTAGCTTCGGAGACAGGAGCCTACGAGCAGTACTTC.

This chain connects TRBV5-6 to TRBJ1-2; 7 positions agree with TRBD1. The CDR3 runs 16 residues. CDR1 and CDR2 from the germline V gene are SGHDT and YYEEEE. Trimming took 3 bases from V and 9 from J; bases not matched to a gene: 17. For the CDR3, the DNA is TGTGCCAGCAGCTCCCGGGACAGCTTGATACATTATAGCTACACCTTC. It encodes CASSSRDSLIHYSYTF.

The chain couples TRBV9 to TRBJ2-7; 9 nucleotides match TRBD2. Losses at the gene ends were 0 bases for V and 3 bases for J; bases not matched to a gene: 10. Germline CDR1 reads SGDLS; CDR2 reads YYNGEE. This CDR3 has 17 amino acids. This CDR3 is CASSVDFATSGIYEQYF. Written as DNA, the CDR3 is TGTGCCAGCAGCGTAGACTTTGCGACTAGCGGAATCTACGAGCAGTACTTC.

This clone was recorded only once. The rearrangement joins TRBV6-4 to TRBJ2-3, with D possibly matching TRBD2 (6 bases). This CDR3 has 15 residues. V gave up 2 bases and J gave up 0 bases, with 9 bases separating them. From germline, CDR1 is MRHNA and CDR2 SNTAGT. This CDR3 reads CASSDRAGSTDTQYF. The DNA of the CDR3 is TGTGCCAGCAGTGACAGGGCGGGGAGCACAGATACGCAGTATTTT.

The chain couples TRBV9 to TRBJ2-2, with D perhaps matching TRBD2 (6 bases). Between the trimmed V and J ends, which lost 3 bases and 8 bases, there was a span of 20 bases. Germline V CDR1 and CDR2: SGDLS, YYNGEE. The CDR3 loop spans 16 amino acids. Written as DNA, the CDR3 is TGTGCCAGCAGCGGGTTCCCGGGACTGCGGGGAGGGGAGCTGTTTTTT. This encodes CASSGFPGLRGGELFF.

The CDR3 spells CASSPWTSANTGELFF. The CDR3 DNA is TGTGCCAGCAGCCCGTGGACTAGCGCGAACACCGGGGAGCTGTTTTTT. The chain employs TRBV7-2 and TRBJ2-2, with TRBD2 matching over 9 bases. This CDR3 is built from 16 residues. V gave up 5 bases and J gave up 0 bases; unmatched junction bases: 4. Germline CDR1 is SGHTA and CDR2 is FQGNSA.

This CDR3 reads CASSSTGVNEKLFF. CDR3 coding DNA: TGTGCCAGCAGCTCCACAGGGGTAAATGAAAAACTGTTTTTT. This chain links TRBV6-5 with TRBJ1-4; TRBD1 agrees at 7 bases. Losses at the gene ends were 6 bases for V and 5 bases for J; bases not matched to a gene: 6. Looked up from germline, CDR1 is MNHEY and CDR2 is SVGAGI. This CDR3 region has 14 residues.

The chain couples TRBV7-2 to TRBJ1-5; D call uncertain. The length of the CDR3 is 13 residues. The V gene lost 6 bases and the J gene lost 1 base, with 7 bases spanning the gap. Germline-derived CDR1 and CDR2 are SGHTA and FQGNSA. For the CDR3, the DNA is TGTGCCAGCAGTACTATGAGCAATCAGCCCCAGCATTTT. Amino acid sequence: CASSTMSNQPQHF.

V and J are TRBV24-1 and TRBJ2-7; D uncertain. This CDR3 spans 13 amino acids. In germline, CDR1 is KGHDR, CDR2 SFDVKD. V lost 1 base and J 9 bases, leaving 12 bases between the germline ends. The CDR3 sequence: CATSDFWEVGQYF. For the CDR3, the DNA is TGTGCCACCAGTGATTTCTGGGAAGTTGGGCAGTACTTC.

This chain's CDR3 is CAWSVRVQNTEAFF. As DNA, the CDR3 is TGTGCCTGGAGTGTACGAGTTCAGAACACTGAAGCTTTCTTT. This chain connects TRBV30 to TRBJ1-1; D gene unclear. The CDR3 spans 14 residues. The germline CDR1 and CDR2 sequences are GTSNPN and SVGIG (reference sequence). The V end lost 0 bases, the J end lost 1 base, and 9 bases lay between the germline ends.

The CDR3 nucleotides are TGTGCCAGCAGCCAAGTTGCTTCGCTAGCGGGAAAGGATGAGCAGTTCTTC. This translates into CASSQVASLAGKDEQFF. The genes are TRBV3-1 (or the pseudogene TRBV3-2) and TRBJ2-1; 9 positions match TRBD2. Trimming cost V 1 base and J 8 bases; bases outside gene matches: 12. CDR1 is LGHDT, CDR2 YNNKEL, per germline (reference sequence). This CDR3 contains 17 residues.

The chain uses TRBV4-1 and TRBJ2-1; 9 nucleotides agree with TRBD2. The V and J ends lost 4 bases and 0 bases, in that order; junction bases with no gene match: 7. Per germline, CDR1 MGHRA and CDR2 YSYEKL. This CDR3 spans 17 amino acids. In DNA form, the CDR3 reads TGCGCCAGCAGCCCCCGTGGTAGCGGGAGCTCCTACAATGAGCAGTTCTTC. Amino acid sequence: CASSPRGSGSSYNEQFF.

The J gene is TRBJ1-5, the V gene TRBV6-1; no definite D call. The CDR3 is 13 amino acids. Trimming stripped 1 base from V and 3 bases from J, with 4 bases between. Germline CDR1 is MNHNS and CDR2 is SASEGT. The CDR3 coding sequence is TGTGCCAGCAGTGAAGGAATCAATCAGCCCCAGCATTTT. It yields the protein CASSEGINQPQHF.

DNA for the CDR3: TGTGCCAGCAGCCCAGGGGGGGGGCACGAGAATGAAAAACTGTTTTTT. Residues: CASSPGGGHENEKLFF. The chain couples TRBV4-2 to TRBJ1-4; 7 nucleotides match TRBD1. This CDR3 is 16 amino acids long. Per germline, CDR1 LGHNA and CDR2 YNFKEQ. With 4 bases clipped from V and 5 bases from J, the junction kept 10 bases outside the gene matches.

V is TRBV6-1 and J is TRBJ2-5, with a weak D call TRBD2 (6 bases). Trimming removed 2 bases at V and 4 bases at J, with 17 bases between. The germline V gene encodes CDR1 MNHNS and CDR2 SASEGT. The CDR3 runs to 16 residues. In nucleotides, the CDR3 is TGTGCCAGCAGTGAAAAGGGAAGATGGGGAGGAGAGACCCAGTACTTC. This codes for CASSEKGRWGGETQYF.

This rearrangement joins TRBV19 to TRBJ1-2; D is perhaps TRBD1 (6 bases). The CDR3 is 13 residues long. The germline CDR1 and CDR2 sequences are LNHDA and SQIVND (reference sequence). V dropped 6 bases and J dropped 8 bases, with 16 bases sitting between them. CDR3 sequence reads: CASSYPGAQGYTF. Here the CDR3 DNA reads TGTGCCAGTAGCTACCCGGGGGCGCAAGGCTACACCTTC.

This chain joins TRBV6-1 and TRBJ2-5; possibly TRBD1 for D (5 bases). Per the germline V gene, CDR1 is MNHNS and CDR2 is SASEGT. V was shortened by 2 bases and J by 2 bases, with 15 bases between the two germline ends. There are 16 residues in the CDR3. CDR3 loop: CASSEWEGHPQETQYF. Here the CDR3 DNA reads TGTGCCAGCAGTGAATGGGAAGGACATCCGCAAGAGACCCAGTACTTC.

The chain recombines TRBV18 with TRBJ1-6; TRBD1 agrees at 9 bases. V dropped 3 bases and J dropped 9; count of bases not matched to a gene: 12. This CDR3 has 17 residues. In germline, CDR1 is KGHSH, CDR2 LQKENI. In DNA, the CDR3 is TGTGCCAGCTCACCGGATTTCGGGACAGGGAATGGTTCACCCCTCCACTTT. Protein product: CASSPDFGTGNGSPLHF.

The chain combines TRBV6-4 with TRBJ1-2; D is unclear. The length of the CDR3 is 15 residues. Germline-derived CDR1 and CDR2 are MRHNA and SNTAGT. The germline V and J ends were trimmed by 6 bases and 4 bases, with 18 bases remaining between them. The CDR3 DNA is TGTGCCAGCAGCCCGAAGGGCAGTATGTCCTATGGCTACACCTTC. Its translation: CASSPKGSMSYGYTF.

V gene TRBV7-2 combines with J gene TRBJ2-1; D might be TRBD2 (6 bases). Germline V lookup: CDR1 SGHTA, CDR2 FQGNSA. The CDR3 loop spans 17 amino acids. Trimming pared 1 base from V and 12 bases from J, leaving 25 bases between. CDR3 DNA sequence: TGTGCCAGCAGCTTAGGGTTCAGGGCGGGAAGCGGGTATCCGCAGTTCTTC. This gives the protein CASSLGFRAGSGYPQFF.

The chain is built from TRBV29-1 and TRBJ2-5; 8 bases agree with TRBD1. The CDR3 sequence is 15 residues long. Trimming removed 8 bases from V and 1 base from J; junction bases left unmatched: 12. Germline assignment: CDR1 SQVTM and CDR2 ANQGSEA. CDR3 coding DNA: TGCAGCCCACGATCGGACAGGGTTTGCCAAGAGACCCAGTACTTC. It translates to CSPRSDRVCQETQYF.

The CDR3, as DNA: TGTGCCAGCAGCCTTACGGGACTAGCGGGGTTCCCGGGCTCCTACAATGAGCAGTTCTTC. Translated, it gives CASSLTGLAGFPGSYNEQFF. The gene calls are TRBV27 and TRBJ2-1; 13 nucleotides line up with TRBD2. This CDR3 spans 20 amino acids. Germline V gives CDR1 MNHEY, CDR2 SMNVEV (reference sequence). Losses at the gene ends were 6 bases for V and 0 bases for J; bases not matched to a gene: 14.

The rearrangement joins TRBV11-2 to TRBJ2-7; D remains ambiguous. The CDR3 length is 12 residues. V was cut by 1 base and J by 2 bases, with 3 bases left in between. CDR1 and CDR2 (germline): SGHAT, FQNNGV. The CDR3 sequence: CASSLAPYEQYF. The CDR3 coding sequence is TGTGCCAGCAGCTTAGCTCCCTACGAGCAGTACTTC.